These 10 T cell receptor beta chains originate from one sample sequenced in a study of blood T cell repertoires in COVID-19 (dated by TCRdb to the early 2020s). Library preparation was by the immunoSEQ multiplex PCR assay. TCRdb took over this immuneACCESS table, retaining in-frame rearrangements with V and J assigned. Such tables are incomplete; in checked studies, under half of the missing clones stem from an unresolved V gene, and the remainder is unexplained. The sample table records approximately 300,000 clones; approximately 89% of these occur just once. Less than 2% of the sample is in the top ten clones. Source material: peripheral blood. These receptors originate from a woman between 25 and 40 years old with COVID-19, enrolled during active disease.

This clone appeared once. The chain has TRBV6-1 and TRBJ1-1, with 9 bases that match TRBD1. The germline gives CDR1 MNHNS, CDR2 SASEGT. J gave up 6 bases and V 4 bases, and 15 bases lay outside the gene matches. This CDR3 contains 17 residues. The DNA for the CDR3 is TGTGCCAGCAGTGCGTCCCGGGACAGGGTGTATCGGTCTGAAGCTTTCTTT. This sequence encodes CASSASRDRVYRSEAFF.

The V call is TRBV7-2, the J call TRBJ1-5; TRBD1 is a possible D gene (6 bases). This CDR3 has 15 residues. V lost 5 bases, J lost 5 bases, and 16 bases lay in between. Germline loops: CDR1 SGHTA, CDR2 FQGNSA. The DNA for the CDR3 is TGTGCCAGCAGCCCGACCAGGGGAGGGGATCAGCCCCAGCATTTT. Translating gives CASSPTRGGDQPQHF.

V is TRBV15 and J is TRBJ1-3, with 7 bases that match TRBD1. Trimming removed 0 bases from V and 4 bases from J; junction bases left unmatched: 12. CDR3 length: 18 residues. Germline V lookup: CDR1 LNHNV, CDR2 YYDKDF (reference sequence). This CDR3 reads CATSRDRLTGRSGNTIYF. The CDR3 bases are TGTGCCACCAGCAGAGATCGACTGACAGGGCGCTCCGGAAACACCATATATTTT.

The chain couples TRBV5-1 to TRBJ1-6; the D gene is possibly TRBD1 (5 bases). V was trimmed by 3 bases and J by 6 bases, leaving 13 bases between them. The CDR3 sequence is 15 residues long. Germline assignment: CDR1 SGHRS and CDR2 YFSETQ. The CDR3 DNA is TGCGCCAGCAGCTCGACAGAATCTGGTAATTCACCCCTCCACTTT. Protein product: CASSSTESGNSPLHF.

This clone was seen a single time. V usage is TRBV19 and J usage is TRBJ2-1; 9 bases map to TRBD1. Looked up from germline, CDR1 is LNHDA and CDR2 is SQIVND (reference sequence). This CDR3 spans 16 amino acids. With 2 bases clipped from V and 5 bases from J, the junction kept 7 bases outside the gene matches. As DNA, the CDR3 is TGTGCCAGTAGTATAAGGGACAGGGATTTTCACAATGAGCAGTTCTTC. Its protein is CASSIRDRDFHNEQFF.

The V call is TRBV9, the J call TRBJ1-6; 7 bases line up with TRBD1. Trimming removed 3 bases from V and 7 bases from J; junction bases left unmatched: 4. There are 14 residues in the CDR3. The V gene's germline CDR1 is SGDLS and CDR2 YYNGEE. The CDR3 DNA reads as TGTGCCAGCAGCGCCGGGACAGCAAATTCACCCCTCCACTTT. Its translation: CASSAGTANSPLHF. The whole variable domain, filled in from reference TRBV9 and TRBJ1-6, reads DSGVTQTPKHLITATGQRVTLRCSPRSGDLSVYWYQQSLDQGLQFLIQYYNGEERAKGNILERFSAQQFPDLHSELNLSSLELGDSALYFCASSAGTANSPLHFGNGTRLTVT.

The DNA for the CDR3 is TGTGCCAGAGGAGCTACCCAAGAGACCCAGTACTTC. Protein product: CARGATQETQYF. V usage is TRBV2 and J usage is TRBJ2-5; no clear D gene. This CDR3 has 12 amino acids. The germline V gene encodes CDR1 SNHLY and CDR2 FYNNEI. V dropped 9 bases and J dropped 1 base, with 9 bases sitting between them. The full variable domain, in which reference TRBV2 and TRBJ2-5 provide the parts outside the CDR3, is EPEVTQTPSHQVTQMGQEVILRCVPISNHLYFYWYRQILGQKVEFLVSFYNNEISEKSEIFDDQFSVERPDGSNFTLKIRSTKLEDSAMYFCARGATQETQYFGPGTRLLVL.

This chain links TRBV28 with TRBJ2-5; 7 bases are shared with TRBD1. The CDR3 consists of 15 residues. Trimming removed 3 bases from V and 5 bases from J; junction bases left unmatched: 9. Germline V gene data show CDR1 as MDHEN and CDR2 as SYDVKM. For the CDR3, the DNA is TGTGCCAGCAGTTTCCCCGCGAGGGGGCAGGAGACCCAGTACTTC. This gives the protein CASSFPARGQETQYF.

Concerning this clone: A read error may account for a junction end that differs from germline. V is TRBV6-1 and J is TRBJ1-1; no clear D. Germline loops: CDR1 MNHNS, CDR2 SASEGT. There are 14 residues in the CDR3. The CDR3 protein is CASTEAGSNTEAFF. CDR3 DNA sequence: TGTGCCAGCACTGAAGCGGGCTCGAACACTGAAGCTTTCTTT.

The chain has TRBV19 and TRBJ1-2; D unresolved. Trimming cost V 5 bases and J 6 bases, with 16 bases left between them. The CDR3 totals 14 residues. CDR1 and CDR2 (germline): LNHDA, SQIVND (reference sequence). CDR3 in amino acids: CASSAWADNNGYTF. The CDR3 bases are TGTGCCAGTAGTGCCTGGGCCGACAACAATGGCTACACCTTC.